This TCR beta chain was retrieved from a study of CD8 T cells in ankylosing spondylitis. By quantitative 5'-RACE with molecular barcodes, the TCR beta libraries were made. TCRdb recomputed calls from the 5' RACE reads with MiXCR, one row per CDR3 protein. Counted here are roughly 250,000 distinct CDR3 sequences, 8% to 11% occurring once; the ten biggest clones make up about 2.5%. V dropped 0 bases and J dropped 4; count of bases not matched to a gene: 2. The CDR3 totals 15 residues. Germline V gives CDR1 LGHNA, CDR2 YNFKEQ. This clonotype was counted at least ten times. This clonotype was obtained from a male donor with ankylosing spondylitis or in good health (not recorded which). Sequenced sample: blood, either unsorted or a sorted T cell fraction (not recorded which). This chain joins TRBV4-2 and TRBJ2-3, with 9 positions matching TRBD2. CDR3: CASSQERGGPDTQYF. CDR3 sequence (DNA): TGTGCCAGCAGCCAAGAGCGGGGGGGCCCAGATACGCAGTATTTT.